Reported below is one T cell receptor (beta chain). No antigen is known for it. The data belong to a study of cytomegalovirus exposure and HLA in healthy donors. General study results and limits: Across donors, most TCRs were seen rarely, yet some public ones were widespread. There were three CMV-associated chains whose specificity for CMV antigens was confirmed in vitro. A classifier reportedly called cytomegalovirus status with high sensitivity and specificity.

The donors were members of the roughly 120-subject validation cohort (separate from the approximately 670-subject first cohort). Trimming removed 3 bases from V and 6 bases from J; junction bases left unmatched: 6. Germline CDR1 reads MDHEN; CDR2 reads SYDVKM. The CDR3 is 14 residues long. TCRdb keeps only in-frame clones here, not all; method: immunoSEQ multiplex PCR. Among about 150,000 clones listed, 70% to 90% were seen once. This sequence originates from a human donor in good health. The genes are TRBV28 and TRBJ1-2, with 8 nucleotides matching TRBD1. The sequenced material came from PBMCs. As DNA, the CDR3 is TGTGCCAGCAGTTTGACAGGGGCTGGGAATGGCTACACCTTC. Translation: CASSLTGAGNGYTF.